Listed below are T cell receptor beta chains from one sample, sequenced in a study of identical twins. In TCRdb, the 5' RACE reads were re-called with MiXCR into one record per CDR3 protein. The profile shows approximately 1.8 million distinct CDR3 sequences, less than 35% of them singletons. The material sequenced was cord blood. These receptors originate from a newborn girl in good health. Both conserved end residues are part of each CDR3. D genes are given only for firm matches. Clone size is given for some rows only: seen once, a few or many times, or a class if the clone is expanded.

j_call: TRBJ2-7; d_call: .; v_call: TRBV7-2; clone_size: few; cdr3_aa: CASSLERLRTDYEQYF; cdr3_nt: TGTGCCAGCAGCTTAGAGCGACTTCGGACAGACTACGAGCAGTACTTC
j_call: TRBJ2-4; d_call: TRBD2; v_call: TRBV25-1; clone_size: many; cdr3_aa: CASSAGTSGAKNIQYF; cdr3_nt: TGTGCCAGCAGTGCAGGAACTAGCGGAGCCAAAAACATTCAGTACTTC
j_call: TRBJ2-1; d_call: .; v_call: TRBV19; clone_size: .; cdr3_aa: CASSMEEIDNEQFF; cdr3_nt: TGTGCCAGTAGTATGGAGGAGATAGACAATGAGCAGTTCTTC
j_call: TRBJ1-4; d_call: .; v_call: TRBV5-6; clone_size: .; cdr3_aa: CASSLDRGGATNEKLFF; cdr3_nt: TGTGCCAGCAGCTTGGACCGGGGAGGAGCAACTAATGAAAAACTGTTTTTT
j_call: TRBJ2-1; d_call: TRBD2; v_call: TRBV27; clone_size: .; cdr3_aa: CASSGTSGLAVYNEQFF; cdr3_nt: TGTGCCAGCAGTGGTACTTCGGGACTAGCGGTTTACAATGAGCAGTTCTTC
j_call: TRBJ1-1; d_call: .; v_call: TRBV27; clone_size: few; cdr3_aa: CASSLGRGTTEAFF; cdr3_nt: TGTGCCAGCAGTTTAGGGCGGGGGACCACTGAAGCTTTCTTT
j_call: TRBJ2-5; d_call: .; v_call: TRBV2; clone_size: .; cdr3_aa: CVSRPGGSNQYF; cdr3_nt: TGTGTCAGCAGGCCCGGTGGGAGTAACCAGTACTTC
j_call: TRBJ1-5; d_call: .; v_call: TRBV10-3; clone_size: .; cdr3_aa: CAISLGHSNQPQHF; cdr3_nt: TGTGCCATCAGTTTGGGACATAGCAATCAGCCCCAGCATTTT
j_call: TRBJ1-1; d_call: .; v_call: TRBV7-9; clone_size: few; cdr3_aa: CASSVGQAAEAFF; cdr3_nt: TGTGCCAGCAGTGTGGGTCAGGCTGCTGAAGCTTTCTTT
j_call: TRBJ1-2; d_call: .; v_call: TRBV6-5; clone_size: few; cdr3_aa: CASRADSYGYTF; cdr3_nt: TGTGCCAGCAGAGCTGACAGCTATGGCTACACCTTC
j_call: TRBJ2-3; d_call: TRBD2; v_call: TRBV2; clone_size: .; cdr3_aa: CASSVWTSGGFTDTQYF; cdr3_nt: TGTGCCAGCAGTGTATGGACTAGCGGGGGGTTCACAGATACGCAGTATTTT
j_call: TRBJ2-7; d_call: .; v_call: TRBV7-2; clone_size: few; cdr3_aa: CASSLVAYSYEQYF; cdr3_nt: TGTGCCAGCAGCTTAGTTGCCTACTCCTACGAGCAGTACTTC
j_call: TRBJ2-1; d_call: .; v_call: TRBV20-1; clone_size: few; cdr3_aa: CSATMGVYNEQFF; cdr3_nt: TGCAGTGCCACTATGGGGGTTTACAATGAGCAGTTCTTC
j_call: TRBJ1-4; d_call: .; v_call: TRBV18; clone_size: .; cdr3_aa: CASSPRRGEKLFF; cdr3_nt: TGTGCCAGCTCACCACGGAGAGGTGAAAAACTGTTTTTT
j_call: TRBJ2-5; d_call: .; v_call: TRBV10-3; clone_size: .; cdr3_aa: CAISERGAQETQYF; cdr3_nt: TGTGCCATCAGTGAACGAGGGGCCCAAGAGACCCAGTACTTC
j_call: TRBJ2-5; d_call: .; v_call: TRBV6-2/TRBV6-3; clone_size: .; cdr3_aa: CASSLTRANEQYF; cdr3_nt: TGTGCCAGCAGTTTGACCCGGGCCAATGAGCAGTACTTC
j_call: TRBJ2-3; d_call: .; v_call: TRBV4-2; clone_size: .; cdr3_aa: CASSQDQGRGTDTQYF; cdr3_nt: TGTGCCAGCAGCCAAGATCAGGGGAGGGGCACAGATACGCAGTATTTT
j_call: TRBJ1-1; d_call: .; v_call: TRBV20-1; clone_size: .; cdr3_aa: CSARQGRGEAFF; cdr3_nt: TGCAGTGCTAGACAGGGTCGGGGTGAAGCTTTCTTT
j_call: TRBJ2-5; d_call: TRBD1; v_call: TRBV7-9; clone_size: .; cdr3_aa: CASSLVRGTEETQYF; cdr3_nt: TGTGCCAGCAGCTTGGTCAGGGGGACGGAAGAGACCCAGTACTTC
j_call: TRBJ2-7; d_call: TRBD2; v_call: TRBV20-1; clone_size: .; cdr3_aa: CSTRSRTSGGPLFYEQYF; cdr3_nt: TGCAGTACTAGATCCCGGACTAGCGGGGGGCCTCTCTTCTACGAGCAGTACTTC
j_call: TRBJ2-3; d_call: TRBD2; v_call: TRBV29-1; clone_size: few; cdr3_aa: CSVDLAGGIGDTQYF; cdr3_nt: TGCAGCGTTGATCTAGCGGGGGGCATAGGAGATACGCAGTATTTT
j_call: TRBJ2-7; d_call: .; v_call: TRBV4-2; clone_size: many; cdr3_aa: CASSSDLSEQYF; cdr3_nt: TGTGCCAGCAGCTCTGACCTTTCCGAGCAGTACTTC
j_call: TRBJ2-7; d_call: .; v_call: TRBV7-9; clone_size: .; cdr3_aa: CASSLGRGPYYNEQYF; cdr3_nt: TGTGCCAGCAGCTTAGGACGGGGCCCCTACTACAATGAGCAGTACTTC
j_call: TRBJ1-2; d_call: TRBD1; v_call: TRBV5-1; clone_size: .; cdr3_aa: CASSLLLASSGTAHGYTF; cdr3_nt: TGCGCCAGCAGCCTCCTCTTGGCCTCCTCAGGGACAGCCCATGGCTACACCTTC
j_call: TRBJ2-1; d_call: .; v_call: TRBV4-2; clone_size: once; cdr3_aa: CASSQERPYNEQFF; cdr3_nt: TGTGCCAGCAGCCAAGAGAGACCCTACAATGAGCAGTTCTTC
j_call: TRBJ1-1; d_call: TRBD1; v_call: TRBV20-1; clone_size: few; cdr3_aa: CSARDNRGLTEAFF; cdr3_nt: TGCAGTGCTAGAGATAACAGGGGGCTCACTGAAGCTTTCTTT
j_call: TRBJ1-6; d_call: TRBD1; v_call: TRBV7-8; clone_size: few; cdr3_aa: CASSPGQGAPLHF; cdr3_nt: TGTGCCAGCAGCCCTGGACAGGGGGCACCCCTCCACTTT
j_call: TRBJ2-4; d_call: TRBD2; v_call: TRBV4-2; clone_size: many; cdr3_aa: CASSQDHLAAHRYIQYF; cdr3_nt: TGTGCCAGCAGCCAAGATCATCTAGCGGCCCACCGGTACATTCAGTACTTC
j_call: TRBJ2-4; d_call: .; v_call: TRBV6-2/TRBV6-3; clone_size: .; cdr3_aa: CASRSTSTAKNIQYF; cdr3_nt: TGTGCCAGCAGGTCAACCTCCACCGCCAAAAACATTCAGTACTTC
j_call: TRBJ2-3; d_call: TRBD2; v_call: TRBV12-3/TRBV12-4; clone_size: few; cdr3_aa: CASSPAASGGYTQYF; cdr3_nt: TGTGCCAGCAGCCCCGCGGCTAGCGGGGGGTATACGCAGTATTTT
j_call: TRBJ2-5; d_call: TRBD2; v_call: TRBV5-6; clone_size: few; cdr3_aa: CASRQTSGRETQYF; cdr3_nt: TGTGCCAGCAGGCAGACTAGCGGGAGAGAGACCCAGTACTTC
j_call: TRBJ2-2; d_call: .; v_call: TRBV27; clone_size: few; cdr3_aa: CASRATFQTGELFF; cdr3_nt: TGTGCCAGCCGGGCTACCTTTCAAACCGGGGAGCTGTTTTTT
j_call: TRBJ2-7; d_call: TRBD1; v_call: TRBV27; clone_size: few; cdr3_aa: CASSPRTGGWYEQYF; cdr3_nt: TGTGCCAGCAGTCCCCGGACAGGGGGCTGGTACGAGCAGTACTTC
j_call: TRBJ2-3; d_call: .; v_call: TRBV14; clone_size: .; cdr3_aa: CASSRRQGAGAYTDTQYF; cdr3_nt: TGTGCCAGCAGCCGGCGACAGGGAGCGGGGGCCTACACAGATACGCAGTATTTT
j_call: TRBJ2-3; d_call: TRBD1; v_call: TRBV10-3; clone_size: .; cdr3_aa: CAISGPTGGTTDTQYF; cdr3_nt: TGTGCCATCAGTGGGCCGACAGGGGGTACCACAGATACGCAGTATTTT
j_call: TRBJ2-4; d_call: .; v_call: TRBV30; clone_size: .; cdr3_aa: CAWSRPMSAKNIQYF; cdr3_nt: TGTGCCTGGAGTCGCCCGATGTCGGCCAAAAACATTCAGTACTTC
j_call: TRBJ2-3; d_call: .; v_call: TRBV5-1; clone_size: .; cdr3_aa: CASSSGDFLDTQYF; cdr3_nt: TGCGCCAGCAGCTCGGGGGACTTCCTGGATACGCAGTATTTT
j_call: TRBJ2-1; d_call: TRBD1; v_call: TRBV2; clone_size: few; cdr3_aa: CASSEGDRGNEQFF; cdr3_nt: TGTGCCAGCAGTGAAGGGGACAGGGGCAATGAGCAGTTCTTC
j_call: TRBJ2-1; d_call: .; v_call: TRBV20-1; clone_size: .; cdr3_aa: CSARVTRRNEQFF; cdr3_nt: TGCAGTGCTAGGGTGACTAGGCGCAATGAGCAGTTCTTC
j_call: TRBJ1-2; d_call: TRBD1; v_call: TRBV7-9; clone_size: few; cdr3_aa: CASSLWDRDNYGYTF; cdr3_nt: TGTGCCAGCAGCTTATGGGACAGGGACAACTATGGCTACACCTTC
j_call: TRBJ2-3; d_call: .; v_call: TRBV3-1; clone_size: .; cdr3_aa: CASSQDVILRGDTQYF; cdr3_nt: TGTGCCAGCAGCCAAGATGTGATCCTTCGGGGGGATACGCAGTATTTT